Listed below are T cell receptor beta chains from one sample, sequenced in a study of blood T cell repertoires in COVID-19. The data were produced by immunoSEQ multiplex PCR, yet TCRdb's version contains in-frame clones alone and is incomplete. The table lists about 210,000 clones, around 87% of them singletons, with 5.5% to 8.5% in the top ten. Material: PBMCs or T cells enriched from blood (not recorded which). The source of these receptors is a man aged 25 to 40 in a cohort exposed to, infected with or recovered from COVID-19 (not recorded which). Both conserved end residues are part of each CDR3. Fields, in order: clone size, J gene, D gene, V gene, CDR3 length, CDR3 DNA, CDR3 protein. A D gene is named only where the DNA matches it firmly. Where a row states a size, it is once, few, many or the class of an expanded clone; other rows omit it.

clone_size: -; j_call: TRBJ1-5; d_call: -; v_call: TRBV7-2; cdr3_length: 17; cdr3_nt: TGTGCCAGCAGCTTAGTCGAGGATCTTGCTAGCAATCAGCCCCAGCATTTT; cdr3_aa: CASSLVEDLASNQPQHF
clone_size: -; j_call: TRBJ2-7; d_call: -; v_call: TRBV9; cdr3_length: 15; cdr3_nt: TGTGCCAGCAGCCCCATCGGACAGAGTTCATACGAGCAGTACTTC; cdr3_aa: CASSPIGQSSYEQYF
clone_size: -; j_call: TRBJ2-4; d_call: -; v_call: TRBV11-2; cdr3_length: 14; cdr3_nt: TGTGCCAGCAGCTTTAGCGAAGGCAAAAACATTCAGTACTTC; cdr3_aa: CASSFSEGKNIQYF
clone_size: once; j_call: TRBJ2-1; d_call: TRBD1; v_call: TRBV11-2; cdr3_length: 15; cdr3_nt: TGTGCCAGCAGCTTAGATCCGGGGACAGGCAATGAGCAGTTCTTC; cdr3_aa: CASSLDPGTGNEQFF
clone_size: few; j_call: TRBJ2-5; d_call: -; v_call: TRBV11-2; cdr3_length: 17; cdr3_nt: TGTGCCAGCAGCTTAGAGGCGTTGTCCGGGATTTTGGAGACCCAGTACTTC; cdr3_aa: CASSLEALSGILETQYF
clone_size: -; j_call: TRBJ1-2; d_call: -; v_call: TRBV6-2/TRBV6-3; cdr3_length: 14; cdr3_nt: TGTGCCAGCAGCCTTGTAGAGGGGGTGGATGGCTACACCTTC; cdr3_aa: CASSLVEGVDGYTF
clone_size: -; j_call: TRBJ2-3; d_call: TRBD2; v_call: TRBV28; cdr3_length: 14; cdr3_nt: TGTGCCAGCAGTTTCGGGGGGAGCACAGATACGCAGTATTTT; cdr3_aa: CASSFGGSTDTQYF
clone_size: -; j_call: TRBJ2-5; d_call: TRBD1; v_call: TRBV6-5; cdr3_length: 15; cdr3_nt: TGTGCCAGCAGCCACGACAGGGGAAAAGTAGAGACCCAGTACTTC; cdr3_aa: CASSHDRGKVETQYF
clone_size: -; j_call: TRBJ2-2; d_call: TRBD2; v_call: TRBV5-4; cdr3_length: 15; cdr3_nt: TGTGCCAGCAGCTCCGGACTAGCCGACACCGGGGAGCTGTTTTTT; cdr3_aa: CASSSGLADTGELFF
clone_size: once; j_call: TRBJ1-6; d_call: -; v_call: TRBV5-1; cdr3_length: 15; cdr3_nt: TGCGCCAGCAGCCCGCGGATAGCCTATAATTCACCCCTCCACTTT; cdr3_aa: CASSPRIAYNSPLHF
clone_size: once; j_call: TRBJ2-1; d_call: -; v_call: TRBV5-1; cdr3_length: 17; cdr3_nt: TGCGCCAGCAGCTTAAGGCTAGCTTCCAGCTCCTACAATGAGCAGTTCTTC; cdr3_aa: CASSLRLASSSYNEQFF
clone_size: -; j_call: TRBJ2-1; d_call: TRBD1; v_call: TRBV29-1; cdr3_length: 13; cdr3_nt: TGCAGCGTTGAGGACAGGGTTGGTAATGAGCAGTTCTTC; cdr3_aa: CSVEDRVGNEQFF
clone_size: -; j_call: TRBJ2-2; d_call: TRBD1; v_call: TRBV7-2; cdr3_length: 18; cdr3_nt: TGTGCCAGCAGCTTCGAAAGGTCGGGGACAGGGAACACCGGGGAGCTGTTTTTT; cdr3_aa: CASSFERSGTGNTGELFF
clone_size: -; j_call: TRBJ1-2; d_call: -; v_call: TRBV28; cdr3_length: 14; cdr3_nt: TGTGCCAGCAGTTTTGCGCAGCGGAACTATGGCTACACCTTC; cdr3_aa: CASSFAQRNYGYTF
clone_size: -; j_call: TRBJ2-7; d_call: -; v_call: TRBV5-6; cdr3_length: 14; cdr3_nt: TGTGCCAGCAGCCCAGGCGGAGGCTCCTACGAGCAGTACTTC; cdr3_aa: CASSPGGGSYEQYF
clone_size: few; j_call: TRBJ2-3; d_call: -; v_call: TRBV24-1; cdr3_length: 15; cdr3_nt: TGTGCCACCAGTGTGCCGGGGGGCGGCACAGATACGCAGTATTTT; cdr3_aa: CATSVPGGGTDTQYF
clone_size: -; j_call: TRBJ2-3; d_call: TRBD1; v_call: TRBV5-5; cdr3_length: 17; cdr3_nt: TGTGCCAGCAGCTTGGTATCGGGACAGGGCAGGACAGATACGCAGTATTTT; cdr3_aa: CASSLVSGQGRTDTQYF
clone_size: -; j_call: TRBJ2-7; d_call: -; v_call: TRBV11-2; cdr3_length: 13; cdr3_nt: TGTGCCAGCAGCTTGGGGGAAGGGAGGGAGCAGTACTTC; cdr3_aa: CASSLGEGREQYF
clone_size: -; j_call: TRBJ2-7; d_call: TRBD1; v_call: TRBV19; cdr3_length: 15; cdr3_nt: TGTGCCAGTAGTATAGATAACAGGGGAATGTGGGAGCAGTACTTC; cdr3_aa: CASSIDNRGMWEQYF
clone_size: once; j_call: TRBJ2-7; d_call: TRBD2; v_call: TRBV18; cdr3_length: 17; cdr3_nt: TGTGCCAGCTCACCACCAGGAGCGGGAGGGAGCTCCTACGAGCAGTACTTC; cdr3_aa: CASSPPGAGGSSYEQYF
clone_size: -; j_call: TRBJ1-1; d_call: TRBD1; v_call: TRBV9; cdr3_length: 14; cdr3_nt: TGTGCCAGCAGCCAGACAGGGGGCTTCGCTGAAGCTTTCTTT; cdr3_aa: CASSQTGGFAEAFF
clone_size: -; j_call: TRBJ1-6; d_call: -; v_call: TRBV27; cdr3_length: 17; cdr3_nt: TGTGCCAGCAGTTTAGGGTCAGGGTGGACCTATAATTCACCCCTCCACTTT; cdr3_aa: CASSLGSGWTYNSPLHF
clone_size: once; j_call: TRBJ2-7; d_call: TRBD1; v_call: TRBV4-1; cdr3_length: 14; cdr3_nt: TGCGCCAGCAGCCAAGCACAGGGGATGTACGAGCAGTACTTC; cdr3_aa: CASSQAQGMYEQYF
clone_size: -; j_call: TRBJ2-5; d_call: -; v_call: TRBV6-2/TRBV6-3; cdr3_length: 14; cdr3_nt: TGTGCCAGCAGTTTCGGCAGGGGTACGGAGACCCAGTACTTC; cdr3_aa: CASSFGRGTETQYF
clone_size: -; j_call: TRBJ2-7; d_call: TRBD1; v_call: TRBV28; cdr3_length: 14; cdr3_nt: TGTGCCAGCACTAGGGACAGGGGACTCTACGAGCAGTACTTC; cdr3_aa: CASTRDRGLYEQYF
clone_size: -; j_call: TRBJ2-2; d_call: TRBD2; v_call: TRBV7-9; cdr3_length: 18; cdr3_nt: TGTGCCAGCAGCTTAGTGGCTAGCGGGAGTACGAACACCGGGGAGCTGTTTTTT; cdr3_aa: CASSLVASGSTNTGELFF
clone_size: -; j_call: TRBJ2-1; d_call: -; v_call: TRBV9; cdr3_length: 15; cdr3_nt: TGTGCCAGCAACCACGATGTGAGCTCCTACAATGAGCAGTTCTTC; cdr3_aa: CASNHDVSSYNEQFF